These 27 T cell receptor beta chains came from one sample sequenced in a study of T cell responses to AZD1222 COVID-19 vaccine. The repertoire was sequenced with immunoSEQ multiplex PCR; TCRdb's copy has only in-frame clones and lacks some. The sample holds roughly 120,000 clones; roughly 80% are singletons and the top ten take roughly 10%. Here the sequenced sample was peripheral blood, taken on day 0 of AZD1222 vaccination. These receptor sequences come from an adult in good health.

This clone turned up a few times. J is TRBJ1-5 and V is TRBV6-6; D gene uncertain. The CDR3 is made up of 16 amino acids. CDR1 is MNHNY, CDR2 SVGAGI, per germline (reference sequence). The ends were cut back, 0 bases at V and 0 bases at J, with 9 bases in the middle. The chain's CDR3 is CASSYSLTGSNQPQHF. CDR3 coding DNA: TGTGCCAGCAGTTACTCCTTAACTGGTAGCAATCAGCCCCAGCATTTT.

This chain connects TRBV20-1 to TRBJ2-7; unclear D gene. The CDR3 consists of 12 residues. The V gene lost 3 bases and the J gene lost 3 bases, with 9 bases spanning the gap. CDR1 is DFQATT, CDR2 SNEGSKA, per germline (reference sequence). For the CDR3, the DNA is TGCAGTGCTAGTAAAGGAGACTACGAGCAGTACTTC. It yields the protein CSASKGDYEQYF.

The genes are TRBV28 and TRBJ1-4, with a possible D match to TRBD1 (5 bases). This CDR3 has 14 residues. Trimming cost V 6 bases and J 8 bases, with 16 bases left between them. Germline CDR1 is MDHEN and CDR2 is SYDVKM. CDR3 nucleotide sequence: TGTGCCAGCAGGCCAGGGATGGGTGGAGAAAAACTGTTTTTT. It translates to CASRPGMGGEKLFF.

This rearrangement joins TRBV27 to TRBJ1-2; 8 bases line up with TRBD1. Per the germline V gene, CDR1 is MNHEY and CDR2 is SMNVEV (reference sequence). This CDR3 contains 15 residues. J lost 8 bases, V lost 5 bases, and 13 bases had no gene match. Here the CDR3 DNA reads TGTGCCAGCAGTCAGGGGGCTCTGGGGGCCGGCGGCTACACCTTC. Its protein product is CASSQGALGAGGYTF.

The chain joins TRBV9 to TRBJ1-5, with D possibly TRBD1 on 5 matching bases. Germline CDR1 reads SGDLS; CDR2 reads YYNGEE. The ends were cut back, 0 bases at V and 1 base at J, with 8 bases in the middle. CDR3 length: 15 residues. The CDR3 region is CASSVDWDSNQPQHF. The CDR3 DNA reads as TGTGCCAGCAGCGTAGATTGGGACAGCAATCAGCCCCAGCATTTT.

J is TRBJ2-2 and V is TRBV5-4; possible D gene TRBD1, 6 bases. CDR1 and CDR2 from the germline V gene are SGHNT and YYREEE (reference sequence). Trimming removed 4 bases from V and 2 bases from J, with 18 bases in between. This CDR3 is built from 17 residues. For the CDR3, the DNA is TGTGCCAGCAGCCTTGCGGCTGGCAGGGGAAACACCGGGGAGCTGTTTTTT. Its protein product is CASSLAAGRGNTGELFF.

The V gene is TRBV13, the J gene TRBJ2-1; 8 positions match TRBD2. Unmatched junction bases numbered 10, after V lost 0 bases and J lost 15 bases. CDR1 and CDR2 from the germline V gene are PRHDT and FYEKMQ (reference sequence). The CDR3 contains 14 residues. The CDR3 is CASSLGVSAGGWFF. The CDR3 DNA is TGTGCCAGCAGCTTAGGGGTCTCGGCGGGGGGATGGTTCTTC.

The chain is built from TRBV5-5 and TRBJ1-5; no firm D call. The germline V and J ends were trimmed by 2 bases and 5 bases, with 14 bases remaining between them. The CDR3 has 15 amino acids. Germline loops: CDR1 SGHKS, CDR2 YYEKEE (reference sequence). For the CDR3, the DNA is TGTGCCAGCAGCTTCCTCGTATTTATGGATCAGCCCCAGCATTTT. Translated: CASSFLVFMDQPQHF.

The rearrangement links TRBV5-1 to TRBJ1-4; 8 nucleotides match TRBD1. This CDR3 comprises 15 residues. The germline V gene encodes CDR1 SGHRS and CDR2 YFSETQ. V gave up 4 bases and J gave up 8 bases; unmatched junction bases: 10. The CDR3, as DNA: TGCGCCAGCAGCCTTCGGACAGGGCTGGGGGAAAAACTGTTTTTT. This codes for CASSLRTGLGEKLFF.

The chain recombines TRBV19 with TRBJ1-1; unclear D gene. V was pared by 5 bases and J by 1 base, with 8 bases between. Germline V gene data show CDR1 as LNHDA and CDR2 as SQIVND (reference sequence). This CDR3 spans 13 amino acids. CDR3 residues: CASSPYENTEAFF. DNA of the CDR3: TGTGCCAGTAGTCCCTATGAGAACACTGAAGCTTTCTTT.

The chain recombines TRBV4-2 with TRBJ1-4; 9 nucleotides align to TRBD1. The CDR3 runs 16 residues. Germline CDR1 reads LGHNA; CDR2 reads YNFKEQ. J was trimmed by 7 bases and V by 0 bases; bases with no gene match: 6. The CDR3 nucleotides are TGTGCCAGCAGCCAAGAACCATACAGGGGGCCTGAAAAACTGTTTTTT. This translates into CASSQEPYRGPEKLFF.

This clone has only one observation. This chain uses TRBV7-9 with TRBJ1-2; a possible D gene is TRBD1 (5 bases). From germline, CDR1 is SEHNR and CDR2 FQNEAQ (reference sequence). CDR3 length: 14 residues. The V and J ends lost 2 bases and 7 bases respectively, with 14 bases between them. CDR3 sequence reads: CASSLMAQGSGYTF. The CDR3 nucleotides read TGTGCCAGCAGCTTAATGGCTCAGGGTAGTGGCTACACCTTC.

The chain recombines TRBV10-3 with TRBJ1-5; TRBD1 matches at 7 bases. V dropped 3 bases and J dropped 6; count of bases not matched to a gene: 8. The CDR3 consists of 15 residues. Germline loops: CDR1 ENHRY, CDR2 SYGVKD. The CDR3 region has the DNA TGTGCCATCAGTGATGACACAGGGGAGGTTCAGCCCCAGCATTTT. Amino acid sequence: CAISDDTGEVQPQHF.

This clone turned up a few times. The chain carries TRBV7-2 and TRBJ2-7; D may be TRBD1 (6 bases). V was pared by 5 bases and J by 1 base, with 9 bases between. The CDR3 extends over 13 amino acids. CDR1 and CDR2 (germline): SGHTA, FQGNSA. The CDR3 sequence: CASSMTGSYEQYF. CDR3 in DNA: TGTGCCAGCAGCATGACAGGTTCCTACGAGCAGTACTTC.

The chain has TRBV25-1 and TRBJ1-6; D gene uncertain. The CDR3 is made up of 14 amino acids. With 2 bases removed from V and 5 bases from J, the gap between germline ends came to 7 bases. Germline V gene lookup returns CDR1 MGHDK and CDR2 SYGVNS. The chain's CDR3 is CASSEHIDNSPLHF. The DNA for the CDR3 is TGTGCCAGCAGTGAACACATTGATAATTCACCCCTCCACTTT.

The chain has TRBV19 and TRBJ2-3, with D unresolved. The ends were cut back, 7 bases at V and 4 bases at J, with 15 bases in the middle. Germline loops: CDR1 LNHDA, CDR2 SQIVND (reference sequence). This CDR3 comprises 14 residues. The CDR3 reads CASTPTRFPDTQYF. CDR3 in DNA: TGTGCCAGTACCCCAACGCGGTTTCCAGATACGCAGTATTTT.

The genes are TRBV28 and TRBJ1-1, with a tentative D call TRBD1 (6 bases). The CDR3 spans 12 residues. Trimming pared 9 bases from V and 5 bases from J, leaving 13 bases between. Germline V gives CDR1 MDHEN, CDR2 SYDVKM. CDR3 DNA sequence: TGTGCCAGTCTACAGGGAGGTACTGAAGCTTTCTTT. Residues: CASLQGGTEAFF.

The chain combines TRBV19 with TRBJ2-5, with 9 bases aligning to TRBD1. The CDR3 spans 13 residues. Trimming cost V 5 bases and J 6 bases; bases outside gene matches: 4. The germline V gene encodes CDR1 LNHDA and CDR2 SQIVND (reference sequence). CDR3 DNA sequence: TGTGCCAGTAGTGAGACAGGGGGACAGACCCAGTACTTC. It translates to CASSETGGQTQYF.

This clone has just one count. CDR3 nucleotide sequence: TGTGCCAGCAGTTACCTAGTCGGGGGCACCGGGGAGCTGTTTTTT. Translation: CASSYLVGGTGELFF. The gene calls are TRBV6-6 and TRBJ2-2, with TRBD2 as a possible D gene (6 bases). The CDR3 loop spans 15 amino acids. V was trimmed by 2 bases and J by 4 bases, leaving 11 bases between them. Germline CDR1 MNHNY, CDR2 SVGAGI (reference sequence).

The chain is built from TRBV7-2 and TRBJ2-4; a weak D match, TRBD1 (5 bases). V was clipped by 5 bases and J by 7 bases, with 18 bases between them. The CDR3 length is 15 residues. Germline CDR1 and CDR2: SGHTA and FQGNSA. CDR3 residues: CASSPPSQGGNIQYF. The CDR3 region has the DNA TGTGCCAGCAGCCCACCGAGTCAGGGTGGGAACATTCAGTACTTC. Full variable domain (missing parts from reference TRBV7-2 and TRBJ2-4): GAGVSQSPSNKVTEKGKDVELRCDPISGHTALYWYRQSLGQGLEFLIYFQGNSAPDKSGLPSDRFSAERTGGSVSTLTIQRTQQEDSAVYLCASSPPSQGGNIQYFGAGTRLSVL.

This clone occurred a few times. V and J are TRBV7-9 and TRBJ1-4; 9 bases map to TRBD1. Trimming at V came to 5 bases and at J to 8 bases, leaving 6 bases not matched to a gene. The CDR3 extends over 14 amino acids. Germline V gives CDR1 SEHNR, CDR2 FQNEAQ (reference sequence). CDR3 residues: CASSLRTGEEKLFF. The CDR3 coding sequence is TGTGCCAGCAGCCTTCGGACAGGGGAAGAAAAACTGTTTTTT.

The chain has TRBV29-1 and TRBJ2-1; TRBD2 agrees at 10 bases. The J segment lost 4 bases and the V segment lost 6 bases, leaving 6 bases of the junction unmatched. The CDR3 has 14 amino acids. The germline CDR1 and CDR2 sequences are SQVTM and ANQGSEA. The CDR3 loop is CSVPGLARYNEQFF. Written as DNA, the CDR3 is TGCAGCGTCCCGGGACTAGCGAGATACAATGAGCAGTTCTTC.

With respect to this clone: The junction and the germline gene differ at one end; a read error may be behind it. The chain links TRBV19 to TRBJ1-5, with unresolved D. This CDR3 comprises 13 residues. In germline, CDR1 is LNHDA, CDR2 SQIVND (reference sequence). The CDR3 bases are TGTGCCAGTGGTATCGGCCGCAATCAGCCCCAGCATTTT. Amino acids: CASGIGRNQPQHF.

The V call is TRBV2, the J call TRBJ2-1; TRBD2 matches at 13 bases. The germline CDR1 and CDR2 sequences are SNHLY and FYNNEI. The CDR3 sequence is 19 residues long. V trimming: 6 bases; J trimming: 2 bases; junction bases outside the gene matches: 13. CDR3 DNA: TGTGCCAGCAGGGGCTGGCAGGAAGGACTAGCGGGAGCCTACAATGAGCAGTTCTTC. Amino acids: CASRGWQEGLAGAYNEQFF.

The gene calls are TRBV6-2 or TRBV6-3 and TRBJ2-2; D unresolved. V was cut by 7 bases and J by 6 bases, with 9 bases left in between. The CDR3 loop spans 12 amino acids. Looked up from germline, CDR1 is MNHEY and CDR2 is SVGEGT. DNA for the CDR3: TGTGCCAGCACCCCGTGGCCCGGGGAGCTGTTTTTT. Translated: CASTPWPGELFF.

This chain links TRBV28 with TRBJ1-4; D remains unclear. The germline V and J ends were trimmed by 6 bases and 4 bases, with 12 bases remaining between them. Germline values: CDR1 MDHEN, CDR2 SYDVKM. This CDR3 has 14 residues. The CDR3 is CASSRGGDNEKLFF. CDR3 DNA sequence: TGTGCCAGCAGCCGGGGAGGTGATAATGAAAAACTGTTTTTT.

This rearrangement joins TRBV2 to TRBJ2-5; tentatively, D is TRBD2 (5 bases). V was pared by 6 bases and J by 7 bases, with 9 bases between. Per germline, CDR1 SNHLY and CDR2 FYNNEI. The CDR3 contains 11 residues. The CDR3 is CASSVGGTQYF. The CDR3 DNA follows: TGTGCCAGCAGCGTAGGAGGGACCCAGTACTTC.